This T cell receptor beta chain comes out of a study of T cell responses to AZD1222 COVID-19 vaccine. Study outcomes and limitations: Close to half of spike-specific TCRs reportedly recognize unmutated variant regions.

V was clipped by 4 bases and J by 6 bases; unmatched bases: 7. The germline gives CDR1 SGDLS, CDR2 YYNGEE. CDR3 length: 15 residues. Regarding this clone: The antigen remains unidentified.

The repertoire was sequenced with immunoSEQ multiplex PCR; TCRdb's copy has only in-frame clones and lacks some. Of around 130,000 clones in the sample, roughly 93% were seen once. The chain links TRBV9 to TRBJ2-1; 10 bases match TRBD2. The source of this sequence is an adult in good health. The sequences come from peripheral blood, collected on day 0 of AZD1222 vaccination. Here the CDR3 DNA reads TGTGCCAGCAGCTTCCGACTAGCGGGCATCAATGAGCAGTTCTTC. This gives the protein CASSFRLAGINEQFF.